The sequence of this TCR beta chain was determined in a study of a mutant IDH1 vaccine in newly diagnosed glioma. At the level of the study: Every participant had undergone radiotherapy, temozolomide, or both before, and most underwent both. Study outcomes and limitations: Changes to the top peripheral T cell clonotypes appeared unrelated to pseudoprogression. Immune responses induced by the vaccine were seen in roughly 93% of patients, spanning multiple MHC alleles.

Noted time point: baseline, week 1 (first vaccination visit). Treatment in this sample: pre-vaccination baseline after standard-of-care therapy. The assay was immunoSEQ multiplex PCR, and TCRdb's table has in-frame clones only and misses some. The sample includes roughly 34,000 clones, around 80% of them seen just once. The trim removed 8 bases at V and 5 bases at J, leaving 7 bases unmatched. Germline CDR1 reads WSHSY; CDR2 reads SAAADI. This CDR3 has 13 residues. Regarding this clone: Its matching antigen is unknown.

The chain recombines TRBV10-2 with TRBJ1-1; 8 bases are shared with TRBD1. The source is a man aged 45-65 years with glioma. Some clones in this sample may be carry-over from other donors' samples. Material: peripheral blood mononuclear cells (PBMCs), obtained from a glioma patient treated with radiotherapy, temozolomide or both. The CDR3 region is CASGVQGGTEAFF. The CDR3 nucleotides are TGCGCCAGCGGGGTACAGGGGGGTACTGAAGCTTTCTTT.